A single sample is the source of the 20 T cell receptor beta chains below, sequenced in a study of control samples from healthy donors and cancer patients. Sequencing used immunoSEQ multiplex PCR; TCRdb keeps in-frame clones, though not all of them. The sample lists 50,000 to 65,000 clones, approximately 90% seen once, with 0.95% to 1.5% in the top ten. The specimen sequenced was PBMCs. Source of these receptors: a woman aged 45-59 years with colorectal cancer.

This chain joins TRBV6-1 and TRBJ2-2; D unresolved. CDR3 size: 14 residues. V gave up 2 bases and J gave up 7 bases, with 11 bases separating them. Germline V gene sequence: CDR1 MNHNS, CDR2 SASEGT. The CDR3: CASSELASGGELFF. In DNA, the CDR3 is TGTGCCAGCAGTGAACTGGCGTCGGGCGGGGAGCTGTTTTTT.

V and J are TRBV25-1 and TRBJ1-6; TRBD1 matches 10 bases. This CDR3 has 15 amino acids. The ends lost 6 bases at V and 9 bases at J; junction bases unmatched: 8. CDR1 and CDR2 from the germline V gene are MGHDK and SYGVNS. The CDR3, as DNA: TGTGCCAGCAGCGGACAGGGGGTTTCGAGTTCACCCCTCCACTTT. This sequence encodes CASSGQGVSSSPLHF. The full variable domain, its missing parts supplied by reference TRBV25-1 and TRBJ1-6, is EADIYQTPRYLVIGTGKKITLECSQTMGHDKMYWYQQDPGMELHLIHYSYGVNSTEKGDLSSESTVSRIRTEHFPLTLESARPSHTSQYLCASSGQGVSSSPLHFGNGTRLTVT.

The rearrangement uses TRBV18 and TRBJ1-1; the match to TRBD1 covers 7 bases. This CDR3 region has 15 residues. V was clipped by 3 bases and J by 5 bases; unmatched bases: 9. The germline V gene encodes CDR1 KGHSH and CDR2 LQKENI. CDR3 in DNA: TGTGCCAGCTCACCTAACAGACAGGGTGGAACTGAAGCTTTCTTT. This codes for CASSPNRQGGTEAFF.

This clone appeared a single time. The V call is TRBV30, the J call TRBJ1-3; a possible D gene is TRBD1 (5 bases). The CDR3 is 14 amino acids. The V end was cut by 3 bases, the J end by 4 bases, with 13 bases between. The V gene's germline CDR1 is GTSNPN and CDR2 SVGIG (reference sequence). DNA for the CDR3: TGTGCCTGGAGAGCGGAGGGGACGGGAAACACCATATATTTT. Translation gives CAWRAEGTGNTIYF.

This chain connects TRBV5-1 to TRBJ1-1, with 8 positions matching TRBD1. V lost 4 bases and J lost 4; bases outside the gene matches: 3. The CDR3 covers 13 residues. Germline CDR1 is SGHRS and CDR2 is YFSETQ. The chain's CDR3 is CASSGQGSTEAFF. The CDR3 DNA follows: TGCGCCAGCAGCGGACAGGGTTCCACTGAAGCTTTCTTT.

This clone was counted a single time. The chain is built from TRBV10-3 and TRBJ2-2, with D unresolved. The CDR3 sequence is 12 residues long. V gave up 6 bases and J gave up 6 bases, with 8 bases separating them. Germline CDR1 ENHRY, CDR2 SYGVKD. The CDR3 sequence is CAIRPHAGELFF. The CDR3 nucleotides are TGTGCCATCAGACCCCACGCCGGGGAGCTGTTTTTT.

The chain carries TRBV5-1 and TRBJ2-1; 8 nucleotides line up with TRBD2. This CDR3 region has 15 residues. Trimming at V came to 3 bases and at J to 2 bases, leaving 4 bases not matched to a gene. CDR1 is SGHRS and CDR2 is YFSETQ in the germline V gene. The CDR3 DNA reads TGCGCCAGCAGCTCCACTAGCGGAACCTACAATGAGCAGTTCTTC. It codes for CASSSTSGTYNEQFF.

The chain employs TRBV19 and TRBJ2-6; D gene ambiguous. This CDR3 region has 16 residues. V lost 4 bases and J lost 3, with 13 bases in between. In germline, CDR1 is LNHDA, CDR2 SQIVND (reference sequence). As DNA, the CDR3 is TGTGCCAGTAGTACTGTTCCGGGTGGTGGGGCCAACGTCCTGACTTTC. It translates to CASSTVPGGGANVLTF.

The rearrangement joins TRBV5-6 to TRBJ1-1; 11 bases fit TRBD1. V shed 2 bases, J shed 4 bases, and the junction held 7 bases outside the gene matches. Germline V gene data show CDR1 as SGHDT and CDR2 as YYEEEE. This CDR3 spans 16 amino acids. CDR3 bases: TGTGCCAGCAGCTTCCCCCAGGGGACAGGGGGCACTGAAGCTTTCTTT. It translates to CASSFPQGTGGTEAFF.

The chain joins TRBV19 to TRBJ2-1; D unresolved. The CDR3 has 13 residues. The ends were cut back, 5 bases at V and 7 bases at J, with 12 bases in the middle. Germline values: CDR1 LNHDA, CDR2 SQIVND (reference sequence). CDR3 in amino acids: CASSLTLGNEQFF. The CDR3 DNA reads TGTGCCAGTAGTTTAACACTCGGGAATGAGCAGTTCTTC.

This chain's CDR3 is CASSPRWGESYNEQFF. The CDR3 bases are TGTGCCAGCTCCCCCAGGTGGGGGGAGAGCTACAATGAGCAGTTCTTC. The genes are TRBV18 and TRBJ2-1; D perhaps matches TRBD2 (6 bases). Between the trimmed V and J ends, which lost 6 bases and 3 bases, there was a span of 18 bases. Per germline, CDR1 KGHSH and CDR2 LQKENI. The length of the CDR3 is 16 residues.

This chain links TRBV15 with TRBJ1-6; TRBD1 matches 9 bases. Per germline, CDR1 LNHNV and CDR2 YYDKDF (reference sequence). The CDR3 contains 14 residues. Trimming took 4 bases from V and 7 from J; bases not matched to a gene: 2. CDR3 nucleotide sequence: TGTGCCACCAGCACCGGACAGGGGAATTCACCCCTCCACTTT. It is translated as CATSTGQGNSPLHF.

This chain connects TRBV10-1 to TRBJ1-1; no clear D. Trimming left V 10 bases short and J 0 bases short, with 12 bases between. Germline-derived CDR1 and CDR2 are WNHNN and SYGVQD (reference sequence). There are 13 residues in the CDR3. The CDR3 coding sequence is TGCGCCATCTGGACGGATTTGAACACTGAAGCTTTCTTT. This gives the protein CAIWTDLNTEAFF.

CDR3 coding DNA: TGTGCCAGCAGCCAGGACGCCAGAAGCACAGATACGCAGTATTTT. Its protein product is CASSQDARSTDTQYF. J is TRBJ2-3 and V is TRBV5-4; no definite D call. Trimming took 4 bases from V and 0 from J, leaving 12 bases between them. Looked up from germline, CDR1 is SGHNT and CDR2 is YYREEE (reference sequence). The CDR3 totals 15 residues.

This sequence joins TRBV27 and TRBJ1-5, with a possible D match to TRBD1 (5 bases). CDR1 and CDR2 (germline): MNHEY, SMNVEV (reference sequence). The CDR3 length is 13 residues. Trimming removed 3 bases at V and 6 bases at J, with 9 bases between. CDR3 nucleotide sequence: TGTGCCAGCAGTTTGGCAGGGTTTCAGCCCCAGCATTTT. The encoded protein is CASSLAGFQPQHF.

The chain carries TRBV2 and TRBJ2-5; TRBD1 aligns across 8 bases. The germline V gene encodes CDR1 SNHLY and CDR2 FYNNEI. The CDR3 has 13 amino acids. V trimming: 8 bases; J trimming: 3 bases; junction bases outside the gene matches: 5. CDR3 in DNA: TGTGCCAGCCGCGACAGGGGCGAAGAGACCCAGTACTTC. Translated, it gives CASRDRGEETQYF.

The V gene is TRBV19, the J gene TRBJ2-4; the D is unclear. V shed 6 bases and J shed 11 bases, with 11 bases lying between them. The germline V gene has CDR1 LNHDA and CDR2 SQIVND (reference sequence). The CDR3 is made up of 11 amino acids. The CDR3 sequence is CASRSGGVQYF. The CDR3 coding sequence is TGTGCCAGTAGGTCGGGCGGTGTTCAGTACTTC. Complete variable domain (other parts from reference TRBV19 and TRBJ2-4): DGGITQSPKYLFRKEGQNVTLSCEQNLNHDAMYWYRQDPGQGLRLIYYSQIVNDFQKGDIAEGYSVSREKKESFPLTVTSAQKNPTAFYLCASRSGGVQYFGAGTRLSVL.

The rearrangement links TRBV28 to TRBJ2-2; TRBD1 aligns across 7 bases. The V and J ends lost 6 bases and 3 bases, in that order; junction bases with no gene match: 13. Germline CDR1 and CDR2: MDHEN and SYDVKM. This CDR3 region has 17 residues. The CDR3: CASSSVRDRVDTGELFF. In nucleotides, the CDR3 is TGTGCCAGCAGCTCTGTCCGGGACAGAGTCGACACCGGGGAGCTGTTTTTT. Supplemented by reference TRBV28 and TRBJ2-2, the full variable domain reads DVKVTQSSRYLVKRTGEKVFLECVQDMDHENMFWYRQDPGLGLRLIYFSYDVKMKEKGDIPEGYSVSREKKERFSLILESASTNQTSMYLCASSSVRDRVDTGELFFGEGSRLTVL.

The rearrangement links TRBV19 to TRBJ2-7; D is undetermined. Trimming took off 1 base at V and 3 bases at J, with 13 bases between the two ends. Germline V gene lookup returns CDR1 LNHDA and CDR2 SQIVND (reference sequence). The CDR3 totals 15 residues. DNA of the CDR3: TGTGCCAGTAGTATAGGTGGCTTTCCTAACTACGAGCAGTACTTC. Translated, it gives CASSIGGFPNYEQYF. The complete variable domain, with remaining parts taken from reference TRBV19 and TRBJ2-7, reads DGGITQSPKYLFRKEGQNVTLSCEQNLNHDAMYWYRQDPGQGLRLIYYSQIVNDFQKGDIAEGYSVSREKKESFPLTVTSAQKNPTAFYLCASSIGGFPNYEQYFGPGTRLTVT.

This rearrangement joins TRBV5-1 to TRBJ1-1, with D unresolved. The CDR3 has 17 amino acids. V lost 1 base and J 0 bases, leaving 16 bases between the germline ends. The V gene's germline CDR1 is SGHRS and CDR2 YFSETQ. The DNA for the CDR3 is TGCGCCAGCAGCTTGAGGGTGGTAGGGAGCATGAACACTGAAGCTTTCTTT. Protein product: CASSLRVVGSMNTEAFF.